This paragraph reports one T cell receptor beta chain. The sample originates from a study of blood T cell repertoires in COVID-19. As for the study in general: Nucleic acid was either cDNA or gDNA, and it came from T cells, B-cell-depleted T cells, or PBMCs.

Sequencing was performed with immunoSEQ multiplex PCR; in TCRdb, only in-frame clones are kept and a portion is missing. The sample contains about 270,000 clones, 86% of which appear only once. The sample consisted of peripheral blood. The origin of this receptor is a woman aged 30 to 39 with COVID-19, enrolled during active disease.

CDR3 loop: CASSWWAGGFFDEQFF. The CDR3 DNA follows: TGTGCCAGCAGCTGGTGGGCAGGGGGCTTTTTCGATGAGCAGTTCTTC. The rearrangement joins TRBV5-6 to TRBJ2-1; 8 positions agree with TRBD1. This CDR3 has 16 residues. Losses at the gene ends were 3 bases for V and 8 bases for J; bases not matched to a gene: 13. The V gene's germline CDR1 is SGHDT and CDR2 YYEEEE. Based on the CDR3 plus reference TRBV5-6 and TRBJ2-1, the full variable domain is DAGVTQSPTHLIKTRGQQVTLRCSPKSGHDTVSWYQQALGQGPQFIFQYYEEEERQRGNFPDRFSGHQFPNYSSELNVNALLLGDSALYLCASSWWAGGFFDEQFFGPGTRLTVL.